This note documents a single T cell receptor (beta chain) sequence. The antigen is not known. The source of the sample is a study of cytomegalovirus exposure and HLA in healthy donors. Broader study findings: The study flagged 150 to 200 TCR beta chains as cytomegalovirus-associated. Most TCR sequences were uncommon, yet certain public TCRs appeared in many donors.

CDR1 and CDR2 from the germline V gene are SGDLS and YYNGEE. V shed 4 bases and J shed 4 bases, with 18 bases lying between them. The CDR3 is made up of 15 amino acids. PCR employed 60 Vbeta and 13 Jbeta primers. This table comes from immunoSEQ multiplex PCR, and its TCRdb copy is limited to in-frame clones, with some not included. Of roughly 200,000 clones detected, around 77% appear once; the ten largest clones hold roughly 3%. The sample comprised PBMCs. This TCR was recovered from a woman in her 30s in good health and CMV-seronegative. The chain recombines TRBV9 with TRBJ2-7, with D possibly TRBD2 on 5 matching bases. In nucleotides, the CDR3 is TGTGCCAGCAGCTCTCAACTAGGACCATCATACGAGCAGTACTTC. Encoded protein: CASSSQLGPSYEQYF.